The T cell receptor beta chain under discussion was sequenced for a study of T cell responses to AZD1222 COVID-19 vaccine. Study-wide findings and caveats: Reports say nearly half of spike-specific TCRs go after unmutated variant regions. Spike-specific TCR breadth rose after two AZD1222 doses, and depth rose as well.

Some clones are missing from TCRdb's copy, which holds only in-frame ones; the method was immunoSEQ multiplex PCR. This sample carries about 200,000 clones, about nine tenths of them seen once, and the ten largest clones take about 3.5%. Details on this clone: Its antigen remains unidentified.

V was trimmed by 1 base and J by 7 bases, leaving 11 bases between them. CDR3 length: 13 amino acids. CDR1 and CDR2 from the germline V gene are SGHAT and FQNNGV. The origin of this receptor is an adult who received the AZD1222 COVID-19 vaccine. The sample in question was peripheral blood, obtained 28 days after the second AZD1222 dose. V and J are TRBV11-2 and TRBJ2-7, with a tentative D call TRBD2 (6 bases). The CDR3 reads CASSLGGVAEQYF. The CDR3 DNA sequence: TGTGCCAGCAGCTTAGGGGGGGTCGCGGAGCAGTACTTC.